Listed here are 17 T cell receptor beta chains from one sample, sequenced in a study of T cells in Graves' hyperthyroidism and ophthalmopathy. TCR beta CDR3 regions were amplified from RNA. Initially, a first-round RT-PCR of the TCR CDR3 employed the HTBI primer set. One entry per CDR3 protein, called by TCRdb with MiXCR from the multiplex PCR reads. This table has 600,000 or so distinct CDR3 sequences, 13% to 15% appearing once. The specimen sequenced was blood. These receptors were collected from a woman aged 18-29 years with Graves' ophthalmopathy.

V and J are TRBV7-3 and TRBJ2-7; D unclear. Between the trimmed V and J ends, which lost 2 bases and 7 bases, there was a span of 18 bases. Germline-derived CDR1 and CDR2 are SGHTA and FQGTGA. The length of the CDR3 is 15 residues. CDR3 region: CASSLGRGPENEQYF. CDR3 DNA: TGTGCCAGCAGCTTAGGTCGCGGCCCCGAAAATGAGCAGTACTTC.

This chain links TRBV20-1 with TRBJ1-1, with D possibly TRBD1 on 5 matching bases. V shed 2 bases and J shed 0 bases, with 22 bases lying between them. The CDR3 has 18 residues. The germline gives CDR1 DFQATT, CDR2 SNEGSKA (reference sequence). Here the CDR3 reads CSARPPAPRVPMNTEAFF. In nucleotides, the CDR3 is TGCAGTGCTAGACCCCCCGCCCCCAGGGTACCTATGAACACTGAAGCTTTCTTT.

Many counts were recorded for this clonotype. V and J are TRBV28 and TRBJ1-4, with unresolved D. V lost 1 base to trimming and J lost 5 bases, with 11 bases between them. Germline loops: CDR1 MDHEN, CDR2 SYDVKM. This CDR3 comprises 15 residues. The CDR3 nucleotides read TGTGCCAGCAGTTTATTTAGGTTGAGAAATGAAAAACTGTTTTTT. It specifies CASSLFRLRNEKLFF.

The V and J genes are TRBV10-3 and TRBJ1-2; TRBD1 is a possible D gene (6 bases). V lost 3 bases and J 2 bases, leaving 10 bases between the germline ends. The germline CDR1 and CDR2 sequences are ENHRY and SYGVKD. This CDR3 is built from 14 residues. This chain's CDR3 is CAISEDRTNYGYTF. CDR3 nucleotides: TGTGCCATCAGTGAAGACAGGACAAACTATGGCTACACCTTC.

This clonotype was counted at least ten times. The chain links TRBV7-9 to TRBJ1-5, with 7 bases fitting TRBD1. The germline V gene has CDR1 SEHNR and CDR2 FQNEAQ (reference sequence). V was pared by 4 bases and J by 4 bases, with 7 bases of the junction left unmatched. The CDR3 has 15 amino acids. CDR3 coding DNA: TGTGCCAGCAGCTCTAAGGGGGCCGGGAATCAGCCCCAGCATTTT. Protein sequence: CASSSKGAGNQPQHF.

This clonotype appeared a few times. The chain combines TRBV4-1 with TRBJ2-1; TRBD2 is a possible D gene (6 bases). Per germline, CDR1 MGHRA and CDR2 YSYEKL. The V gene lost 1 base and the J gene lost 8 bases, with 12 bases spanning the gap. CDR3 size: 14 residues. In DNA form, the CDR3 reads TGCGCCAGCAGCCAAGGGGGAGGTGAGGATGAGCAGTTCTTC. Its translation is CASSQGGGEDEQFF.

This clonotype was seen at least ten times. This chain connects TRBV30 to TRBJ1-2; D is unresolved. The V end lost 1 base, the J end lost 5 bases, and 8 bases lay between the germline ends. Germline-derived CDR1 and CDR2 are GTSNPN and SVGIG (reference sequence). The CDR3 totals 12 residues. The CDR3 protein is CAWSEGPYGYTF. The CDR3 DNA reads TGTGCCTGGAGTGAGGGCCCGTATGGCTACACCTTC.

This clonotype showed up just a few times. V gene TRBV19 combines with J gene TRBJ2-7, with 7 bases fitting TRBD1. In germline, CDR1 is LNHDA, CDR2 SQIVND (reference sequence). The CDR3 extends over 13 amino acids. The J segment lost 2 bases and the V segment lost 5 bases, leaving 3 bases of the junction unmatched. The CDR3 protein is CASSRTGPYEQYF. The CDR3 DNA reads TGTGCCAGTAGTCGGACAGGCCCCTACGAGCAGTACTTC.

The genes are TRBV6-2 or TRBV6-3 and TRBJ2-7, with a possible D match to TRBD1 (6 bases). The CDR3 totals 12 residues. The germline gives CDR1 MNHEY, CDR2 SVGEGT. V gave up 4 bases and J gave up 5 bases, with 9 bases separating them. The CDR3 sequence: CASSSEGDEQYF. CDR3 DNA: TGTGCCAGCAGTTCTGAGGGGGACGAGCAGTACTTC.

This clonotype has ten or more counts. The chain is built from TRBV24-1 and TRBJ1-2, with D hard to call. The CDR3 totals 12 residues. Trimming took off 4 bases at V and 6 bases at J, with 8 bases between the two ends. Germline V gives CDR1 KGHDR, CDR2 SFDVKD. CDR3 DNA sequence: TGTGCCACCAGTGAGGCGGGAGATGGCTACACCTTC. Its protein is CATSEAGDGYTF.

A few counts support this clonotype. The chain employs TRBV9 and TRBJ2-7; D may be TRBD2 (5 bases). The CDR3 totals 15 residues. Trimming stripped 0 bases from V and 0 bases from J, with 10 bases between. The germline gives CDR1 SGDLS, CDR2 YYNGEE. The CDR3 DNA reads TGTGCCAGCAGCGTAGGAGGGTTAAGCTCCTACGAGCAGTACTTC. This encodes CASSVGGLSSYEQYF. Full variable domain (outside the CDR3, taken from reference TRBV9 and TRBJ2-7): DSGVTQTPKHLITATGQRVTLRCSPRSGDLSVYWYQQSLDQGLQFLIQYYNGEERAKGNILERFSAQQFPDLHSELNLSSLELGDSALYFCASSVGGLSSYEQYFGPGTRLTVT.

This clonotype was recorded at least ten times. The chain uses TRBV20-1 and TRBJ2-7, with D perhaps matching TRBD1 or TRBD2 (6 bases each). Trimming took 3 bases from V and 0 from J, leaving 15 bases between them. Germline V gene sequence: CDR1 DFQATT, CDR2 SNEGSKA (reference sequence). CDR3 length: 15 amino acids. The DNA of the CDR3 is TGCAGTGCTAGCGGGGGCGGGGTGAGCTCCTACGAGCAGTACTTC. This sequence encodes CSASGGGVSSYEQYF.

This clonotype turned up a few times. This chain uses TRBV25-1 with TRBJ2-1, with D hard to call. V lost 6 bases and J lost 5, with 11 bases in between. The CDR3 has 13 residues. The germline gives CDR1 MGHDK, CDR2 SYGVNS. The CDR3 here is CASRKDRDNEQFF. CDR3 in DNA: TGTGCCAGCAGGAAGGACCGCGACAATGAGCAGTTCTTC.

This clonotype came up many times. This chain joins TRBV7-9 and TRBJ2-7; D may be TRBD2 (6 bases). This CDR3 spans 13 amino acids. CDR1 is SEHNR and CDR2 is FQNEAQ in the germline V gene (reference sequence). Trimming took off 5 bases at V and 5 bases at J, with 13 bases between the two ends. CDR3 sequence: CASSRGGVHEQYF. CDR3 in DNA: TGTGCCAGCAGCCGAGGAGGGGTCCACGAGCAGTACTTC. Variable domain in full (rest from reference TRBV7-9 and TRBJ2-7): DTGVSQNPRHKITKRGQNVTFRCDPISEHNRLYWYRQTLGQGPEFLTYFQNEAQLEKSRLLSDRFSAERPKGSFSTLEIQRTEQGDSAMYLCASSRGGVHEQYFGPGTRLTVT.

This chain joins TRBV5-1 and TRBJ2-7; D is possibly TRBD1 (5 bases). V shed 4 bases and J shed 3 bases, with 14 bases lying between them. Germline CDR1 SGHRS, CDR2 YFSETQ. The length of the CDR3 is 14 residues. CDR3 in DNA: TGCGCCAGCAGCCCGACAGCCCGCTTCTACGAGCAGTACTTC. Translated, it gives CASSPTARFYEQYF.

The table lists this clonotype with a few counts. The chain combines TRBV7-9 with TRBJ1-1, with no clear D. Per germline, CDR1 SEHNR and CDR2 FQNEAQ (reference sequence). V dropped 3 bases and J dropped 5 bases, with 7 bases sitting between them. This CDR3 contains 12 residues. For the CDR3, the DNA is TGTGCCAGCAGCTTTGAGCTTACTGAAGCTTTCTTT. This translates into CASSFELTEAFF. The entire variable domain, with the rest obtained from reference TRBV7-9 and TRBJ1-1, is as follows: DTGVSQNPRHKITKRGQNVTFRCDPISEHNRLYWYRQTLGQGPEFLTYFQNEAQLEKSRLLSDRFSAERPKGSFSTLEIQRTEQGDSAMYLCASSFELTEAFFGQGTRLTVV.

This clonotype was detected ten times or more. The rearrangement uses TRBV6-6 and TRBJ2-7; D assignment may be TRBD1 or TRBD2 (5 bases each). V lost 2 bases, J lost 6 bases, and 8 bases lay in between. The CDR3 spans 12 residues. CDR1 and CDR2 from the germline V gene are MNHNY and SVGAGI (reference sequence). The CDR3 DNA reads TGTGCCAGCAGTTACCCGAGGGGCGAGCAGTACTTC. It translates to CASSYPRGEQYF.